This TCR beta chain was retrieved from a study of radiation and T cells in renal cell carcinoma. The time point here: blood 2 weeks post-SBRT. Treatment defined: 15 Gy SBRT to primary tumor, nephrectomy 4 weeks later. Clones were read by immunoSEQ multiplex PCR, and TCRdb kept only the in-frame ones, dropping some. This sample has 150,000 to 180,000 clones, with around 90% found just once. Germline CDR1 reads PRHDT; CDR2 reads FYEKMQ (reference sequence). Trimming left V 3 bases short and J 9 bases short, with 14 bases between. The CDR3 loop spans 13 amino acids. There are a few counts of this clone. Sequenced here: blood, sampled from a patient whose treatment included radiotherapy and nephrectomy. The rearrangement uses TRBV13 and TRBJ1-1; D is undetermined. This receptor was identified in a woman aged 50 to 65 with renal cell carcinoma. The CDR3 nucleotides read TGTGCCAGCAGCTTGAACCGAGTACAGCAAGCTTTCTTT. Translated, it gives CASSLNRVQQAFF. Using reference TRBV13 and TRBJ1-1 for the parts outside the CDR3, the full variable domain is AAGVIQSPRHLIKEKRETATLKCYPIPRHDTVYWYQQGPGQDPQFLISFYEKMQSDKGSIPDRFSAQQFSDYHSELNMSSLELGDSALYFCASSLNRVQQAFFGQGTRLTVV.